This T cell receptor (beta chain) originates from a study of blood T cell repertoires in COVID-19. CDR1 is MDHEN and CDR2 is SYDVKM in the germline V gene. V lost 2 bases, J lost 1 base, and 16 bases lay in between. The CDR3 has 17 residues. This table comes from immunoSEQ multiplex PCR, and its TCRdb copy is limited to in-frame clones, with some not included. This sample has approximately 330,000 clones, with roughly 87% found just once. The rearrangement links TRBV28 to TRBJ2-3, with D tentatively TRBD2 (5 bases). The material sequenced was peripheral blood. The sequence was collected from a man in his thirties or forties with COVID-19, enrolled during active disease. The CDR3 reads CASSLIRLLVRTDTQYF. The DNA for the CDR3 is TGTGCCAGCAGTTTAATACGCCTACTAGTCCGCACAGATACGCAGTATTTT.